Listed below are T cell receptor beta chains from one sample, sequenced in a study of blood T cell repertoires in COVID-19. Here immunoSEQ multiplex PCR was the method, and the copy in TCRdb shows in-frame clones only, minus some. The sample yields roughly 80,000 clones, 65% to 85% seen once. Specimen: peripheral blood. The receptors were gathered from a woman at least 80 years old with acute or convalescent COVID-19. CDR3s include the opening cysteine and the closing phenylalanine or tryptophan. D genes are given only for firm matches. Where a row states a size, it is once, few, many or the class of an expanded clone; other rows omit it.

J gene: TRBJ2-2
D gene: TRBD2
clone size: -
V gene: TRBV29-1
CDR3 protein: CSVEVGGSANTGELFF
CDR3 DNA: TGCAGCGTTGAAGTGGGAGGGTCGGCGAACACCGGGGAGCTGTTTTTT

J gene: TRBJ1-3
D gene: -
clone size: -
V gene: TRBV7-2
CDR3 protein: CASSLTPSGNTIYF
CDR3 DNA: TGTGCCAGCAGCCTTACACCGTCTGGAAACACCATATATTTT

J gene: TRBJ1-1
D gene: TRBD1
clone size: -
V gene: TRBV30
CDR3 protein: CAWSWTGDTEAFF
CDR3 DNA: TGTGCCTGGAGTTGGACAGGGGATACTGAAGCTTTCTTT

J gene: TRBJ2-1
D gene: -
clone size: -
V gene: TRBV2
CDR3 protein: CASSEEGIGYNEQFF
CDR3 DNA: TGTGCCAGCAGTGAGGAGGGTATCGGGTACAATGAGCAGTTCTTC

J gene: TRBJ2-5
D gene: TRBD1
clone size: -
V gene: TRBV25-1
CDR3 protein: CASSLTGGETQYF
CDR3 DNA: TGTGCCAGCAGCTTGACAGGGGGAGAGACCCAGTACTTC

J gene: TRBJ1-4
D gene: -
clone size: -
V gene: TRBV20-1
CDR3 protein: CSARGATGMFF
CDR3 DNA: TGCAGTGCTAGAGGGGCAACAGGGATGTTTTTT

J gene: TRBJ1-4
D gene: -
clone size: -
V gene: TRBV5-4
CDR3 protein: CASSLAPTGENEKLFF
CDR3 DNA: TGTGCCAGCAGCTTGGCCCCGACGGGGGAGAATGAAAAACTGTTTTTT

J gene: TRBJ1-4
D gene: TRBD1
clone size: -
V gene: TRBV29-1
CDR3 protein: CSYRTGATNEKLFF
CDR3 DNA: TGCAGCTATCGAACAGGGGCAACTAATGAAAAACTGTTTTTT

J gene: TRBJ2-1
D gene: -
clone size: -
V gene: TRBV5-1
CDR3 protein: CASSLKAVRDNEQFF
CDR3 DNA: TGCGCCAGCAGCTTAAAGGCTGTTCGGGACAATGAGCAGTTCTTC

J gene: TRBJ2-7
D gene: TRBD1
clone size: -
V gene: TRBV10-3
CDR3 protein: CAISEYPMDRAYEQYF
CDR3 DNA: TGTGCCATCAGTGAGTACCCCATGGACAGGGCCTACGAGCAGTACTTC

J gene: TRBJ1-5
D gene: -
clone size: -
V gene: TRBV24-1
CDR3 protein: CATSDSDRDQPQHF
CDR3 DNA: TGTGCCACCAGTGATAGCGATCGAGATCAGCCCCAGCATTTT

J gene: TRBJ2-1
D gene: -
clone size: -
V gene: TRBV10-3
CDR3 protein: CAITSANNEQFF
CDR3 DNA: TGTGCCATCACTAGCGCGAACAATGAGCAGTTCTTC

J gene: TRBJ2-2
D gene: -
clone size: -
V gene: TRBV7-9
CDR3 protein: CASSPLLRELFF
CDR3 DNA: TGTGCCAGCAGCCCACTTCTCCGGGAGCTGTTTTTT

J gene: TRBJ1-2
D gene: TRBD1
clone size: once
V gene: TRBV29-1
CDR3 protein: CSVDRQGIEGYTF
CDR3 DNA: TGCAGCGTTGATCGACAGGGTATAGAGGGCTACACCTTC

J gene: TRBJ2-5
D gene: -
clone size: -
V gene: TRBV11-3
CDR3 protein: CASSRTRGETQYF
CDR3 DNA: TGTGCCAGCAGCCGGACTAGGGGGGAGACCCAGTACTTC

J gene: TRBJ2-5
D gene: TRBD2
clone size: once
V gene: TRBV9
CDR3 protein: CASSVGLAGGHQETQYF
CDR3 DNA: TGTGCCAGCAGCGTAGGGCTAGCGGGAGGGCATCAAGAGACCCAGTACTTC

J gene: TRBJ2-2
D gene: TRBD2
clone size: -
V gene: TRBV7-7
CDR3 protein: CASSLARAGVGTGELFF
CDR3 DNA: TGTGCTAGCAGCTTAGCCCGCGCGGGAGTCGGAACCGGGGAGCTGTTTTTT

J gene: TRBJ2-2
D gene: -
clone size: -
V gene: TRBV27
CDR3 protein: CASSDGWGAGELFF
CDR3 DNA: TGTGCCAGCAGCGACGGTTGGGGGGCCGGGGAGCTGTTTTTT

J gene: TRBJ1-1
D gene: -
clone size: -
V gene: TRBV7-2
CDR3 protein: CASSVGTPSEAFF
CDR3 DNA: TGTGCCAGCAGCGTTGGGACACCTTCTGAAGCTTTCTTT

J gene: TRBJ2-7
D gene: TRBD2
clone size: -
V gene: TRBV6-6
CDR3 protein: CASSSGPRTSGYF
CDR3 DNA: TGTGCCAGCAGTTCGGGGCCCAGGACTAGCGGGTACTTC

J gene: TRBJ2-3
D gene: -
clone size: -
V gene: TRBV7-6
CDR3 protein: CASSWGGTDTQYF
CDR3 DNA: TGTGCCAGCAGCTGGGGAGGTACAGATACGCAGTATTTT

J gene: TRBJ1-2
D gene: TRBD1
clone size: -
V gene: TRBV7-9
CDR3 protein: CASSPGGTADGYTF
CDR3 DNA: TGTGCCAGCAGCCCCGGCGGGACAGCCGATGGCTACACCTTC

J gene: TRBJ2-1
D gene: TRBD2
clone size: -
V gene: TRBV15
CDR3 protein: CATSNSGREDNEQFF
CDR3 DNA: TGTGCCACCAGCAACAGCGGGAGGGAAGACAATGAGCAGTTCTTC

J gene: TRBJ1-2
D gene: -
clone size: -
V gene: TRBV30
CDR3 protein: CAWSEGQTYGYTF
CDR3 DNA: TGTGCCTGGAGTGAAGGACAGACCTATGGCTACACCTTC

J gene: TRBJ1-4
D gene: TRBD1
clone size: -
V gene: TRBV3-1/TRBV3-2
CDR3 protein: CASSVPGTGVHEKLFF
CDR3 DNA: TGTGCCAGCAGCGTACCCGGGACAGGGGTACATGAAAAACTGTTTTTT

J gene: TRBJ2-6
D gene: -
clone size: -
V gene: TRBV11-3
CDR3 protein: CASSLTVNTGANVLTF
CDR3 DNA: TGTGCCAGCAGCTTGACAGTGAACACTGGGGCCAACGTCCTGACTTTC

J gene: TRBJ1-3
D gene: -
clone size: few
V gene: TRBV29-1
CDR3 protein: CSVEYPGSGNTIYF
CDR3 DNA: TGCAGCGTTGAATACCCGGGGTCTGGAAACACCATATATTTT

J gene: TRBJ2-1
D gene: -
clone size: -
V gene: TRBV29-1
CDR3 protein: CSVEQGVRNYNEQFF
CDR3 DNA: TGCAGCGTTGAGCAAGGGGTGCGGAACTACAATGAGCAGTTCTTC

J gene: TRBJ2-3
D gene: TRBD2
clone size: -
V gene: TRBV5-1
CDR3 protein: CASSPGTSGPVRQYF
CDR3 DNA: TGCGCCAGCAGCCCTGGGACTAGCGGCCCTGTTCGGCAGTATTTT

J gene: TRBJ1-2
D gene: TRBD1
clone size: -
V gene: TRBV6-1
CDR3 protein: CASSDPGQGHYGYTF
CDR3 DNA: TGTGCCAGCAGTGATCCCGGACAGGGACACTATGGCTACACCTTC

J gene: TRBJ1-4
D gene: TRBD1
clone size: few
V gene: TRBV6-7
CDR3 protein: CASSKTGGHSTNEKLFF
CDR3 DNA: TGTGCCAGCAGTAAGACAGGGGGCCACTCAACTAATGAAAAACTGTTTTTT

J gene: TRBJ2-3
D gene: -
clone size: -
V gene: TRBV18
CDR3 protein: CASSPWVGGSTDTQYF
CDR3 DNA: TGTGCCAGCTCACCTTGGGTAGGAGGTAGCACAGATACGCAGTATTTT

J gene: TRBJ2-7
D gene: -
clone size: once
V gene: TRBV21-1
CDR3 protein: CASSTGGLYEQYF
CDR3 DNA: TGTGCCAGCAGCACAGGGGGCTTATACGAGCAGTACTTC

J gene: TRBJ1-2
D gene: -
clone size: -
V gene: TRBV10-2
CDR3 protein: CARLREGFNYGYTF
CDR3 DNA: TGCGCCAGACTCAGGGAGGGGTTTAACTATGGCTACACCTTC

J gene: TRBJ2-1
D gene: TRBD2
clone size: once
V gene: TRBV3-1/TRBV3-2
CDR3 protein: CASSHLGRGLATSYNEQFF
CDR3 DNA: TGTGCCAGCAGCCATTTGGGCAGGGGACTAGCCACCTCCTACAATGAGCAGTTCTTC

J gene: TRBJ2-5
D gene: TRBD2
clone size: -
V gene: TRBV19
CDR3 protein: CASSSRGGAGSETQYF
CDR3 DNA: TGTGCCAGTAGTTCTCGCGGGGGAGCGGGGAGCGAGACCCAGTACTTC

J gene: TRBJ1-5
D gene: -
clone size: -
V gene: TRBV5-1
CDR3 protein: CASSLTGERDQPQHF
CDR3 DNA: TGCGCCAGCAGCTTGACGGGGGAAAGGGATCAGCCCCAGCATTTT

J gene: TRBJ2-1
D gene: -
clone size: -
V gene: TRBV27
CDR3 protein: CASSLSWQALLDEQFF
CDR3 DNA: TGTGCCAGCAGTTTATCGTGGCAGGCCCTCTTGGATGAGCAGTTCTTC

J gene: TRBJ2-3
D gene: TRBD1
clone size: -
V gene: TRBV27
CDR3 protein: CASSLYRTGDGTDTQYF
CDR3 DNA: TGTGCCAGCAGTTTATATCGGACAGGGGACGGCACAGATACGCAGTATTTT

J gene: TRBJ1-4
D gene: -
clone size: -
V gene: TRBV11-2
CDR3 protein: CASSLGQGTELFF
CDR3 DNA: TGTGCCAGCAGCCTAGGGCAGGGGACGGAACTGTTTTTT

J gene: TRBJ2-7
D gene: TRBD1
clone size: -
V gene: TRBV30
CDR3 protein: CAWSRDRPGREQYF
CDR3 DNA: TGTGCCTGGAGTCGGGACAGACCCGGCAGGGAGCAGTACTTC

J gene: TRBJ2-7
D gene: -
clone size: -
V gene: TRBV9
CDR3 protein: CASSVQDSSYEQYF
CDR3 DNA: TGTGCCAGCAGCGTCCAGGACAGCTCCTACGAGCAGTACTTC

J gene: TRBJ2-1
D gene: TRBD2
clone size: -
V gene: TRBV20-1
CDR3 protein: CSATGLAGSFF
CDR3 DNA: TGCAGTGCTACCGGACTAGCTGGGTCGTTCTTC

J gene: TRBJ2-7
D gene: TRBD1
clone size: -
V gene: TRBV6-5
CDR3 protein: CASTRTGEGYEQYF
CDR3 DNA: TGTGCCAGCACTCGGACAGGGGAGGGCTACGAGCAGTACTTC

J gene: TRBJ2-3
D gene: -
clone size: -
V gene: TRBV5-6
CDR3 protein: CASSLNRRASTQYF
CDR3 DNA: TGTGCCAGCAGCTTAAATCGGCGGGCCAGTACGCAGTATTTT

J gene: TRBJ2-3
D gene: -
clone size: -
V gene: TRBV24-1
CDR3 protein: CATSEVGGPSTDTQYF
CDR3 DNA: TGTGCCACCAGTGAGGTGGGAGGACCTAGCACAGATACGCAGTATTTT

J gene: TRBJ2-2
D gene: TRBD2
clone size: -
V gene: TRBV4-2
CDR3 protein: CASSQLTGTSGTGELFF
CDR3 DNA: TGTGCCAGCAGCCAATTGACCGGGACTAGCGGTACCGGGGAGCTGTTTTTT

J gene: TRBJ2-2
D gene: -
clone size: -
V gene: TRBV28
CDR3 protein: CASSLAAGELFF
CDR3 DNA: TGTGCCAGCAGTTTGGCGGCCGGGGAGCTGTTTTTT

J gene: TRBJ2-3
D gene: TRBD2
clone size: -
V gene: TRBV6-6
CDR3 protein: CASSWGTSGSPRPLTDTQYF
CDR3 DNA: TGTGCCAGCAGCTGGGGGACTAGCGGGAGTCCTAGACCCCTCACAGATACGCAGTATTTT

J gene: TRBJ1-5
D gene: TRBD1
clone size: few
V gene: TRBV6-5
CDR3 protein: CASRGGQQNQPQHF
CDR3 DNA: TGTGCCAGCAGGGGGGGACAGCAAAATCAGCCCCAGCATTTT

J gene: TRBJ2-6
D gene: TRBD1
clone size: -
V gene: TRBV2
CDR3 protein: CASRTGQAFSGANVLTF
CDR3 DNA: TGTGCCAGCAGGACCGGACAGGCGTTCTCTGGGGCCAACGTCCTGACTTTC

J gene: TRBJ2-7
D gene: -
clone size: -
V gene: TRBV6-5
CDR3 protein: CARELSGSTEQYF
CDR3 DNA: TGTGCCAGGGAACTAAGTGGGTCCACCGAGCAGTACTTC

J gene: TRBJ2-5
D gene: -
clone size: -
V gene: TRBV7-9
CDR3 protein: CASSSRQGTKETQYF
CDR3 DNA: TGTGCCAGCAGCTCACGACAGGGGACTAAAGAGACCCAGTACTTC

J gene: TRBJ1-3
D gene: -
clone size: once
V gene: TRBV15
CDR3 protein: CATSSPGIYSGNTIYF
CDR3 DNA: TGTGCCACCAGCAGTCCCGGGATTTACTCTGGAAACACCATATATTTT

J gene: TRBJ1-2
D gene: TRBD1
clone size: -
V gene: TRBV6-5
CDR3 protein: CASNPRQGYYGYTF
CDR3 DNA: TGTGCCAGCAACCCCAGACAGGGCTACTATGGCTACACCTTC

J gene: TRBJ2-5
D gene: TRBD1
clone size: -
V gene: TRBV25-1
CDR3 protein: CASSETTKGAGETQYF
CDR3 DNA: TGTGCCAGCAGTGAAACGACTAAGGGGGCAGGGGAGACCCAGTACTTC

J gene: TRBJ1-1
D gene: TRBD1
clone size: -
V gene: TRBV5-4
CDR3 protein: CASSSRTGGGTEAFF
CDR3 DNA: TGTGCCAGCAGCTCAAGGACAGGGGGAGGAACTGAAGCTTTCTTT

J gene: TRBJ2-1
D gene: TRBD2
clone size: -
V gene: TRBV5-4
CDR3 protein: CASSESGSSYNEQFF
CDR3 DNA: TGTGCCAGCAGCGAGAGCGGGAGCTCCTACAATGAGCAGTTCTTC

J gene: TRBJ1-2
D gene: TRBD1
clone size: -
V gene: TRBV2
CDR3 protein: CASMTPWQGGGYTF
CDR3 DNA: TGTGCCAGCATGACCCCATGGCAGGGGGGTGGCTACACCTTC